The 12 T cell receptor beta chains given below trace back to one sample, sequenced in a study of cytotoxic CD8 clonotypes in ibrutinib-treated CLL. Clones were read by immunoSEQ multiplex PCR, and TCRdb kept only the in-frame ones, dropping some. The data show approximately 190,000 clones, 79% seen once. Here the sequenced sample was PBMCs, taken after 12 months of ibrutinib treatment. The receptors stem from a human donor with chronic lymphocytic leukemia.

The rearrangement uses TRBV6-1 and TRBJ2-7; D is tentatively TRBD1 or TRBD2 (6 bases each). The CDR3 length is 15 residues. V lost 5 bases, J lost 6 bases, and 20 bases lay in between. The germline V gene encodes CDR1 MNHNS and CDR2 SASEGT. For the CDR3, the DNA is TGTGCCAGCAGTTTAACGGGGGCGGGATCTCGCGAGCAGTACTTC. It codes for CASSLTGAGSREQYF.

The V gene is TRBV7-6, the J gene TRBJ2-3; unclear D gene. This CDR3 is 14 amino acids long. The germline V gene encodes CDR1 SGHVS and CDR2 FNYEAQ. Trimming stripped 7 bases from V and 3 bases from J, with 14 bases between. CDR3 region: CASTKETGTDTQYF. The CDR3 DNA sequence: TGTGCCAGCACAAAGGAGACCGGGACAGATACGCAGTATTTT.

This chain joins TRBV5-4 and TRBJ2-5; the D gene could be TRBD1 or TRBD2 (5 bases each). Germline CDR1 reads SGHNT; CDR2 reads YYREEE (reference sequence). V was clipped by 4 bases and J by 0 bases, with 13 bases between them. The CDR3 runs to 15 residues. The DNA of the CDR3 is TGTGCCAGCAGCACCCGGGACCATAACCAAGAGACCCAGTACTTC. Its translation: CASSTRDHNQETQYF.

This clone was observed once. This rearrangement joins TRBV2 to TRBJ2-7; no clear D. The germline gives CDR1 SNHLY, CDR2 FYNNEI. The V and J ends lost 5 bases and 2 bases respectively, with 4 bases between them. The CDR3 runs 11 residues. The CDR3 sequence is CASSLTYEQYF. DNA of the CDR3: TGTGCCAGCAGTCTAACCTACGAGCAGTACTTC.

This chain connects TRBV28 to TRBJ1-2; perhaps TRBD1 as D (6 bases). Between the trimmed V and J ends, which lost 7 bases and 3 bases, there was a span of 9 bases. Germline V gene sequence: CDR1 MDHEN, CDR2 SYDVKM. This CDR3 comprises 12 residues. The CDR3 sequence: CASNGGHYGYTF. The CDR3 nucleotides are TGTGCCAGCAATGGGGGGCACTATGGCTACACCTTC.

The gene calls are TRBV28 and TRBJ1-5; 11 bases agree with TRBD1. V lost 8 bases and J lost 2; bases outside the gene matches: 8. The CDR3 runs to 16 residues. CDR1 is MDHEN and CDR2 is SYDVKM in the germline V gene. The CDR3, as DNA: TGTGCCAGCCGGGACAGGGGGACGAGGGGCAATCAGCCCCAGCATTTT. Translation: CASRDRGTRGNQPQHF.

This chain uses TRBV5-1 with TRBJ2-7; D uncertain. From germline, CDR1 is SGHRS and CDR2 YFSETQ. The CDR3 totals 15 residues. V gave up 4 bases and J gave up 4 bases, with 18 bases separating them. CDR3 region: CASSLSNTWEYEQYF. The CDR3 DNA sequence: TGCGCCAGCAGCCTGAGTAACACGTGGGAATACGAGCAGTACTTC.

This chain uses TRBV18 with TRBJ1-1; a weak D match, TRBD1 (5 bases). CDR1 KGHSH and CDR2 LQKENI come from the germline V gene. CDR3 length equals 14 residues. The V end lost 3 bases, the J end lost 11 bases, and 19 bases lay between the germline ends. The chain's CDR3 is CASSPNRDAGGAFF. Written as DNA, the CDR3 is TGTGCCAGCTCACCGAACCGGGACGCAGGCGGGGCTTTCTTT. Looking up the rest from reference TRBV18 and TRBJ1-1 gives the full variable domain: NAGVMQNPRHLVRRRGQEARLRCSPMKGHSHVYWYRQLPEEGLKFMVYLQKENIIDESGMPKERFSAEFPKEGPSILRIQQVVRGDSAAYFCASSPNRDAGGAFFGQGTRLTVV.

V gene TRBV19 combines with J gene TRBJ1-1; tentative D call: TRBD1 (5 bases). Germline-derived CDR1 and CDR2 are LNHDA and SQIVND (reference sequence). Trimming shortened V by 3 bases and J by 0 bases, and 14 bases separated the two germline ends. The CDR3 length is 16 residues. The CDR3 DNA sequence: TGTGCCAGTAGTATTCTGTCGTGGGGACTGAACACTGAAGCTTTCTTT. Protein sequence: CASSILSWGLNTEAFF.

The gene calls are TRBV19 and TRBJ2-1, with TRBD2 matching 12 bases. Germline CDR1 LNHDA, CDR2 SQIVND (reference sequence). The trim removed 3 bases at V and 6 bases at J, leaving 24 bases unmatched. This CDR3 spans 22 amino acids. CDR3 sequence reads: CASSISGLAGGSSQHYANEQFF. In DNA form, the CDR3 reads TGTGCCAGTAGTATCTCCGGGCTAGCGGGAGGGTCCTCGCAGCACTATGCCAATGAGCAGTTCTTC. The whole variable domain, filled in from reference TRBV19 and TRBJ2-1, reads DGGITQSPKYLFRKEGQNVTLSCEQNLNHDAMYWYRQDPGQGLRLIYYSQIVNDFQKGDIAEGYSVSREKKESFPLTVTSAQKNPTAFYLCASSISGLAGGSSQHYANEQFFGPGTRLTVL.

The chain has TRBV13 and TRBJ2-7, with TRBD1 identical over 9 bases. Per germline, CDR1 PRHDT and CDR2 FYEKMQ (reference sequence). After removal of 5 bases from V and 1 base from J, the junction contained 9 bases not matched to a gene. CDR3 size: 16 residues. The CDR3 coding sequence is TGTGCCAGCAGCCCAGGCGGGGGACAGGGTTCCTACGAGCAGTACTTC. Translating it yields CASSPGGGQGSYEQYF.

The V call is TRBV7-9, the J call TRBJ1-2; TRBD1 matches at 7 bases. The length of the CDR3 is 12 residues. V was pared by 5 bases and J by 6 bases, with 3 bases of the junction left unmatched. Germline values: CDR1 SEHNR, CDR2 FQNEAQ (reference sequence). CDR3 sequence (DNA): TGTGCCAGCAGCCCAGGGACAGATGGCTACACCTTC. As protein: CASSPGTDGYTF.